The 13 T cell receptor beta chains below all came from one sample that was sequenced in a study of blood T cell repertoires in COVID-19. Data came from immunoSEQ multiplex PCR; TCRdb stores just in-frame clones and leaves some out. The sample includes around 300,000 clones, roughly 91% of them seen just once. Source material: PBMCs or T cells enriched from blood (not recorded which). These receptor sequences come from a woman between 25 and 40 years old who had recovered from COVID-19.

This chain uses TRBV6-6 with TRBJ1-6; the D gene is possibly TRBD1 (5 bases). CDR1 MNHNY and CDR2 SVGAGI come from the germline V gene (reference sequence). The CDR3 has 15 residues. Trimming pared 0 bases from V and 6 bases from J, leaving 9 bases between. This CDR3 reads CASSYSPTVNSPLHF. CDR3 bases: TGTGCCAGCAGTTACTCCCCGACAGTTAATTCACCCCTCCACTTT.

The chain couples TRBV3-1 (or the pseudogene TRBV3-2) to TRBJ2-1, with D unclear. Germline lookup yields CDR1 LGHDT and CDR2 YNNKEL (reference sequence). The CDR3 has 13 amino acids. Trimming removed 7 bases at V and 9 bases at J, with 16 bases between. The CDR3 region is CASTNRGWSEQFF. DNA of the CDR3: TGTGCCAGCACGAATAGAGGCTGGAGTGAGCAGTTCTTC.

The rearrangement uses TRBV19 and TRBJ1-2; D gene ambiguous. Trimming took off 7 bases at V and 4 bases at J, with 10 bases between the two ends. This CDR3 has 12 residues. The germline CDR1 and CDR2 sequences are LNHDA and SQIVND (reference sequence). The CDR3 region is CASTRTVYGYTF. The CDR3 DNA follows: TGTGCCAGTACAAGAACAGTCTATGGCTACACCTTC.

This chain uses TRBV9 with TRBJ2-2; D unclear. The germline V gene encodes CDR1 SGDLS and CDR2 YYNGEE. The CDR3 loop spans 13 amino acids. Trimming removed 2 bases from V and 5 bases from J, with 7 bases in between. The CDR3 region is CASSVRWTGELFF. The CDR3 nucleotides read TGTGCCAGCAGCGTGAGATGGACCGGGGAGCTGTTTTTT.

The genes are TRBV21-1 and TRBJ1-5; the D call of TRBD1 is as the table states it, not checked on the DNA. TRBV21-1 counts as a pseudogene. The CDR3 has 22 residues. CDR3 sequence: CASSKGPRVLVSGQGSLQPQHF. For the CDR3, the DNA is TGTGCCAGCAGCAAAGGGCCTCGTGTTTTAGTCTCCGGACAGGGAAGTTTACAGCCCCAGCATTTT.

The gene calls are TRBV15 and TRBJ1-2; 10 nucleotides agree with TRBD1. This CDR3 comprises 13 residues. Trimming removed 3 bases from V and 7 bases from J; junction bases left unmatched: 2. Looked up from germline, CDR1 is LNHNV and CDR2 is YYDKDF (reference sequence). The DNA of the CDR3 is TGTGCCACCAGCAGGGACAGGGGGTCTGGCTACACCTTC. Translating it yields CATSRDRGSGYTF.

The rearrangement links TRBV4-1 to TRBJ2-5; D uncertain. V was cut by 3 bases and J by 4 bases, with 9 bases left in between. The CDR3 is made up of 13 amino acids. Germline-derived CDR1 and CDR2 are MGHRA and YSYEKL. The CDR3 bases are TGCGCCAGCAGCCACCCTCCCGGAGAGACCCAGTACTTC. It yields the protein CASSHPPGETQYF.

The V call is TRBV4-1, the J call TRBJ2-7; no definite D call. Germline CDR1 MGHRA, CDR2 YSYEKL. The CDR3 runs to 15 residues. Deletions cut 0 bases from V and 3 bases from J, with 12 bases between. DNA for the CDR3: TGCGCCAGCAGCCAAGAACAACAGTCGTACTACGAGCAGTACTTC. As protein: CASSQEQQSYYEQYF.

This sequence joins TRBV7-9 and TRBJ2-1; 12 bases fit TRBD2. V was clipped by 6 bases and J by 5 bases; unmatched bases: 5. This CDR3 is built from 15 residues. Germline CDR1 SEHNR, CDR2 FQNEAQ (reference sequence). The CDR3 nucleotides are TGTGCCAGCAGGACTAGCGGGAGTACCCACAATGAGCAGTTCTTC. Translated: CASRTSGSTHNEQFF.

The rearrangement uses TRBV15 and TRBJ1-6; 7 bases map to TRBD1. V shed 0 bases, J shed 9 bases, and the junction held 8 bases outside the gene matches. Germline lookup yields CDR1 LNHNV and CDR2 YYDKDF (reference sequence). The CDR3 runs to 16 residues. CDR3 in DNA: TGTGCCACCAGCAGAGACTTCGGACAGGCAGGTTCACCCCTCCACTTT. Translated: CATSRDFGQAGSPLHF.

The chain has TRBV5-4 and TRBJ2-6; a weak D match, TRBD2 (5 bases). Trimming pared 1 base from V and 0 bases from J, leaving 11 bases between. The CDR3 has 17 residues. CDR1 is SGHNT and CDR2 is YYREEE in the germline V gene (reference sequence). CDR3 region: CASSLKGVSSGANVLTF. CDR3 bases: TGTGCCAGCAGCTTGAAGGGAGTTTCCTCTGGGGCCAACGTCCTGACTTTC. Combining the CDR3 with reference TRBV5-4 and TRBJ2-6 gives the whole variable domain ETGVTQSPTHLIKTRGQQVTLRCSSQSGHNTVSWYQQALGQGPQFIFQYYREEENGRGNFPPRFSGLQFPNYSSELNVNALELDDSALYLCASSLKGVSSGANVLTFGAGSRLTVL.

V usage is TRBV11-2 and J usage is TRBJ2-7; D unclear. The CDR3 is 12 residues long. Per germline, CDR1 SGHAT and CDR2 FQNNGV. V lost 5 bases and J lost 4, with 9 bases in between. The CDR3 sequence is CASSTDWYEQYF. DNA for the CDR3: TGTGCCAGCAGCACTGACTGGTACGAGCAGTACTTC.

This chain connects TRBV28 to TRBJ2-5; 9 bases align to TRBD1. The germline gives CDR1 MDHEN, CDR2 SYDVKM. The CDR3 totals 14 residues. The V gene end was trimmed by 5 bases and the J gene end by 5 bases; junction bases not matched to a gene: 6. CDR3 region: CASSETGGPETQYF. The CDR3 DNA sequence: TGTGCCAGCAGTGAAACAGGGGGCCCGGAGACCCAGTACTTC.